A selection of T cell receptor beta chains follows, all from one sample in a study of beta chain features in type 1 diabetes. Only in-frame clones appear in the TCRdb table, and some are missing; sequencing was by immunoSEQ multiplex PCR. The sample yields more than 130,000 clones, less than 8.5% seen once. Material: central memory CD4+ T cells from blood. The receptors derive from a woman aged 25 to 39 in good health. The CDR3 runs from the conserved cysteine through the conserved F or W. D genes are given only for firm matches. Clone size, where shown, is once, few, many, or a class for clones that have expanded.

J gene,D gene,V gene,clone size,CDR3 DNA,CDR3 protein
TRBJ2-3,TRBD2,TRBV28,-,TGTGCCGCCGGGGGGGGAGTGACAGATACGCAGTATTTT,CAAGGGVTDTQYF
TRBJ2-1,TRBD2,TRBV5-1,many,TGCGCCAGCAGCCCCCCTAGCGGGAGTATCTACAATGAGCAGTTCTTC,CASSPPSGSIYNEQFF
TRBJ2-4,-,TRBV2,-,TGTGCCAGCATTCCGGGACTAGCCAAAAACATTCAGTACTTC,CASIPGLAKNIQYF
TRBJ2-7,TRBD2,TRBV5-4,-,TGTGCCAGCAGCGCTGGACTAGCGGGCCGACTCTCCTACGAGCAGTACTTC,CASSAGLAGRLSYEQYF
TRBJ2-1,TRBD2,TRBV9,few,TGTGCCAGCAGCCCTCCTAGCGGGAGGTCCCCCTACAATGAGCAGTTCTTC,CASSPPSGRSPYNEQFF
TRBJ1-1,-,TRBV21-1,-,TGTGCCAGCAGCATCTCCCGGGACAGGGAGAACACTGAAGCTTTCTTT,CASSISRDRENTEAFF
TRBJ2-5,-,TRBV5-6,few,TGTGCCAGCAGCCTCCGACATCAAGAGACCCAGTACTTC,CASSLRHQETQYF
TRBJ2-1,-,TRBV6-5,few,TGTGCCAGCAGTTACTCCGGTCGTAATGAGCAGTTCTTC,CASSYSGRNEQFF
TRBJ1-5,TRBD1,TRBV28,many,TGTGCCAGCACCACAGGGGGCGGACAGCCCCAGCATTTT,CASTTGGGQPQHF
TRBJ2-2,-,TRBV7-9,few,TGTGCCAGCAGCGCTAGCGGGGAGCTGTTTTTT,CASSASGELFF
TRBJ2-1,-,TRBV18,-,TGTGCCAGCTCACCACCTATAGCGGAGAGCTCCTACAATGAGCAGTTCTTC,CASSPPIAESSYNEQFF
TRBJ1-5,TRBD1,TRBV28,few,TGTGCCAGCAGCCCGCGGGACAGGGTCAATCAGCCCCAGCATTTT,CASSPRDRVNQPQHF
TRBJ2-7,TRBD2,TRBV28,-,TGTGCCAGCAGTTTATTCGACACTAGCGGGTCCCAGCTGGGTGAGCAGTACTTC,CASSLFDTSGSQLGEQYF
TRBJ1-2,-,TRBV25-1,many,TGTGCCAGCCCTTCACGGGGTGGAGGCTACACCTTC,CASPSRGGGYTF
TRBJ2-1,-,TRBV29-1,-,TGCAGCACCCCATCCCCAGTCGTCACAATTGGTGAGCAGTTCTTC,CSTPSPVVTIGEQFF
TRBJ2-7,-,TRBV28,many,TGTGCCAGCAGTTTTAGAACTCCGTACGAGCAGTACTTC,CASSFRTPYEQYF
TRBJ1-1,-,TRBV7-2,-,TGTGCCAGCAGCAACAGGGACACTGAAGCTTTCTTT,CASSNRDTEAFF
TRBJ2-4,-,TRBV5-4,-,TGTGCCAGCAGCTTACGACTAGCCAAAAACATTCAGTACTTC,CASSLRLAKNIQYF
TRBJ2-1,-,TRBV4-2,many,TGTGCCAGCAGCCAAGAGTCCCATCGGGAGCAGTTCTTC,CASSQESHREQFF
TRBJ1-5,-,TRBV6-6,few,TGTGCCAGCAGCCTACAGGGAGGCAATCAGCCCCAGCATTTT,CASSLQGGNQPQHF
TRBJ1-5,TRBD1,TRBV7-2,-,TGTGCCAGCAGCCCTTGGACAGGGGAGGGCCAGCCCCAGCATTTT,CASSPWTGEGQPQHF
TRBJ2-1,-,TRBV15,-,TGTGCCACCAGCACCGGAGGCCCCCTAGGGGAGCAGTTCTTC,CATSTGGPLGEQFF
TRBJ1-2,-,TRBV30,few,TGTGCCTGGAGTTTGGCAGGACAACGTAATGGCTACACCTTC,CAWSLAGQRNGYTF
TRBJ2-5,-,TRBV7-2,-,TGTGCCAGCAGCTTATATCTCCCAGGGTCCGGGACCCAGTACTTC,CASSLYLPGSGTQYF
TRBJ2-6,-,TRBV7-3,many,TGTGCCAGCAGTCCGGTACAGGGTTCCCTGGCTTTC,CASSPVQGSLAF
TRBJ2-7,TRBD2,TRBV29-1,-,TGCAGCGTTTTGCGACTGGCGGGAGTGGCCTACGAGCAGTACTTC,CSVLRLAGVAYEQYF
TRBJ2-5,TRBD1,TRBV5-4,-,TGTGCCAGCAGCCGGACAGGACAAGAGACCCAGTACTTC,CASSRTGQETQYF
TRBJ2-3,-,TRBV7-3,few,TGTGCCAGCAGCTGGGGGGGCGGGAGAGAGCCAGATACGCAGTATTTT,CASSWGGGREPDTQYF
TRBJ2-7,TRBD2,TRBV7-9,-,TGTGCCAGCAGATCTAGCGGGAGTATCTACGAGCAGTACTTC,CASRSSGSIYEQYF
TRBJ2-7,TRBD1,TRBV7-2,many,TGTGCCAGCAGCTTAGGAAGAGACAGGGGCTTGTACTTC,CASSLGRDRGLYF
TRBJ2-1,-,TRBV7-9,few,TGTGCCAGCAGCCCCCGCGGAGATAACAATGAGCAGTTCTTC,CASSPRGDNNEQFF
TRBJ1-2,TRBD1,TRBV7-9,-,TGTGCCAGCAGCTCGGGACAGCCCCCTCGCCGAGCCTATGGCTACACCTTC,CASSSGQPPRRAYGYTF
TRBJ2-5,TRBD2,TRBV28,few,TGTGCCAGCATGAAGACTAGCGAGAGCAAGACCCAGTACTTC,CASMKTSESKTQYF
TRBJ1-2,TRBD1,TRBV4-1,-,TGCGCCAGCAGCCATGGCACGGACAGGGTGAGGCCTAACTATGGCTACACCTTC,CASSHGTDRVRPNYGYTF
TRBJ1-4,-,TRBV7-9,few,TGTGCCAGCAGCTTAGATGGTGGAGAGGAAAAACTGTTTTTT,CASSLDGGEEKLFF
TRBJ2-2,TRBD1,TRBV14,-,TGTGCCAGCAGGGGACAGGGCTGGACCGGGGAGCTGTTTTTT,CASRGQGWTGELFF
TRBJ2-1,TRBD2,TRBV18,few,TGTGCCAGCTCACTATCTAGCGGAAAAAACGAAGGTGAGCAGTTCTTC,CASSLSSGKNEGEQFF
TRBJ2-3,TRBD2,TRBV11-1,-,TGTGCCAGCAGCACCACTAGCGGGAGAGCCAATACGCAGTATTTT,CASSTTSGRANTQYF
TRBJ1-1,-,TRBV29-1,few,TGCAGCGTTGAAGATCCGGGGGACCGGGAAGCTTTCTTT,CSVEDPGDREAFF
TRBJ2-7,TRBD2,TRBV7-8,-,TGTGCCAGCAGCTTAGGACTAGCGGGAGACCTCCGCTCCTACGAGCAGTACTTC,CASSLGLAGDLRSYEQYF
TRBJ2-5,-,TRBV15,once,TGTGCCACCAGCAGCCAGCTACAGGCGGGGGAGACCCAGTACTTC,CATSSQLQAGETQYF
TRBJ1-5,-,TRBV10-3,-,TGTGCCATCAGTGACCAGGGAGGAGGGGTGAATCAGCCCCAGCATTTT,CAISDQGGGVNQPQHF